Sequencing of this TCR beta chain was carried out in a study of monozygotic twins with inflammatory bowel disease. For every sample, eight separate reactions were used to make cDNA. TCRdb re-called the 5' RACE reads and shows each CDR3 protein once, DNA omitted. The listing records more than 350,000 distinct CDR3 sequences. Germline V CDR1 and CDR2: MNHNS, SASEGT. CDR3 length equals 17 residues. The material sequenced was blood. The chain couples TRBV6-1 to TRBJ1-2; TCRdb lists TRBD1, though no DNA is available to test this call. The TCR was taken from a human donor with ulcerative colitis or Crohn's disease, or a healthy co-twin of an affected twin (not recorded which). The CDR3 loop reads CASSRFGTGEINYGYTF.